A single sample is the source of the 28 T cell receptor beta chains below, sequenced in a study of T cells in localized non-small cell lung cancer. Clones were read by immunoSEQ multiplex PCR, and TCRdb kept only the in-frame ones, dropping some. The table includes about 62,000 clones, about four fifths detected once. Sequencing used PBMCs, obtained before any cancer treatment. The receptors stem from a man aged 40-75 years with stage II lung adenocarcinoma.

The rearrangement links TRBV29-1 to TRBJ2-3; 13 bases match TRBD2. CDR1 SQVTM and CDR2 ANQGSEA come from the germline V gene. The ends lost 3 bases at V and 6 bases at J; junction bases unmatched: 3. CDR3 length equals 14 residues. CDR3 nucleotide sequence: TGCAGCGTTGAGACTAGCGGGAGGTTGGATACGCAGTATTTT. This sequence encodes CSVETSGRLDTQYF.

The chain couples TRBV6-1 to TRBJ1-1, with 7 bases identical to TRBD1. Germline V gene sequence: CDR1 MNHNS, CDR2 SASEGT. The CDR3 is 13 residues long. The V and J ends lost 5 bases and 4 bases, in that order; junction bases with no gene match: 4. Here the CDR3 DNA reads TGTGCCAGCAGTCAACAGGGGAGCACTGAAGCTTTCTTT. It specifies CASSQQGSTEAFF.

There are a few counts of this clone. The chain has TRBV11-3 and TRBJ2-1; 8 nucleotides match TRBD2. V lost 3 bases and J lost 7; bases outside the gene matches: 5. The CDR3 extends over 14 amino acids. Germline-derived CDR1 and CDR2 are SGHNT and YENEEA. The CDR3 region has the DNA TGTGCCAGCAGCTTGTCAGCGGGAGTTAATGAGCAGTTCTTC. This gives the protein CASSLSAGVNEQFF.

The chain uses TRBV29-1 and TRBJ2-1; D not resolved. V shed 0 bases and J shed 2 bases, with 14 bases lying between them. The CDR3 loop spans 16 amino acids. Germline loops: CDR1 SQVTM, CDR2 ANQGSEA. This chain's CDR3 is CSVEDLGTLAYNEQFF. The CDR3 DNA follows: TGCAGCGTTGAAGATCTTGGTACCTTAGCCTACAATGAGCAGTTCTTC.

This clone was detected only a few times. The junction and the germline gene differ at one end; a read error may be behind it. The chain links TRBV29-1 to TRBJ1-1; D unresolved. The CDR3 has 14 amino acids. Germline V gives CDR1 SQVTM, CDR2 ANQGSEA. CDR3 sequence reads: CSAEPPSLNTEAFF. In DNA, the CDR3 is TGCAGCGCTGAACCTCCCAGTTTGAACACTGAAGCTTTCTTT.

Details on this clone: Other DNA sequences from this sample encode an identical CDR3 as well. The gene calls are TRBV18 and TRBJ1-5; D not resolved. Trimming stripped 3 bases from V and 2 bases from J, with 11 bases between. The CDR3 spans 15 residues. CDR1 is KGHSH, CDR2 LQKENI, per germline. The CDR3 is CASSPPGEGNQPQHF. The CDR3 coding sequence is TGTGCCAGCTCACCCCCCGGGGAGGGCAATCAGCCCCAGCATTTT.

J is TRBJ2-5 and V is TRBV5-4, with TRBD2 identical over 8 bases. The germline V gene has CDR1 SGHNT and CDR2 YYREEE (reference sequence). The CDR3 totals 16 residues. V trimming: 1 base; J trimming: 5 bases; junction bases outside the gene matches: 10. In DNA form, the CDR3 reads TGTGCCAGCAGCTTGAATTTGCGGGGGGCTCGGGAGACCCAGTACTTC. Translating it yields CASSLNLRGARETQYF.

The chain employs TRBV29-1 and TRBJ1-1; D gene uncertain. Germline-derived CDR1 and CDR2 are SQVTM and ANQGSEA. This CDR3 has 15 amino acids. The V end lost 4 bases, the J end lost 6 bases, and 21 bases lay between the germline ends. The CDR3 bases are TGCAGCGTTGTACCCCCGGGATTGAGAGGAGCTGAAGCTTTCTTT. Encoded protein: CSVVPPGLRGAEAFF.

This clone was recorded a few times. V and J are TRBV7-2 and TRBJ2-1; no firm D call. This CDR3 is 17 amino acids long. The germline V gene has CDR1 SGHTA and CDR2 FQGNSA. The V gene lost 6 bases and the J gene lost 0 bases, with 18 bases spanning the gap. CDR3: CASRLVTFTSSYNEQFF. DNA for the CDR3: TGTGCCAGCAGGCTAGTCACCTTCACCAGCTCCTACAATGAGCAGTTCTTC.

V and J are TRBV4-3 and TRBJ1-1; D is unresolved. CDR1 and CDR2 (germline): LGHNA, YSLEER. V was pared by 0 bases and J by 5 bases, with 10 bases between. This CDR3 is built from 14 residues. CDR3 loop: CASSQDHKETEAFF. For the CDR3, the DNA is TGCGCCAGCAGCCAAGATCACAAGGAAACTGAAGCTTTCTTT.

The chain recombines TRBV15 with TRBJ2-7, with 9 bases matching TRBD2. The CDR3 covers 14 residues. Germline trimming cut 5 bases from V and 6 bases from J; bases unmatched to any gene: 8. The germline gives CDR1 LNHNV, CDR2 YYDKDF (reference sequence). The CDR3 here is CATSRGLAGFEQYF. CDR3 nucleotides: TGTGCCACCAGCCGTGGGCTAGCGGGATTCGAGCAGTACTTC.

The chain employs TRBV7-2 and TRBJ1-2; 8 nucleotides agree with TRBD1. V shed 2 bases, J shed 8 bases, and the junction held 16 bases outside the gene matches. The CDR3 consists of 17 residues. Germline V gene data show CDR1 as SGHTA and CDR2 as FQGNSA. CDR3 coding DNA: TGTGCCAGCAGCTTACAAGTAGTCGTTTCAGGGGGCGAAGGCTACACCTTC. This encodes CASSLQVVVSGGEGYTF.

The rearrangement joins TRBV2 to TRBJ2-5; 7 positions match TRBD2. Germline CDR1 reads SNHLY; CDR2 reads FYNNEI. After removal of 9 bases from V and 2 bases from J, the junction contained 6 bases not matched to a gene. This CDR3 region has 13 residues. CDR3 DNA sequence: TGTGCCAGTCTTAGCGGGTCTCAAGAGACCCAGTACTTC. It is translated as CASLSGSQETQYF.

The chain has TRBV7-8 and TRBJ2-7; 9 bases fit TRBD1. V shed 5 bases and J 2 bases; nucleotides not matched to a gene: 4. This CDR3 contains 14 residues. The germline V gene has CDR1 SGHVS and CDR2 FQNEAQ. The CDR3 DNA is TGTGCCAGCAGCCTGCGGGACAGGGCCTACGAGCAGTACTTC. Translated: CASSLRDRAYEQYF.

V gene TRBV14 combines with J gene TRBJ2-4; D gene unclear. Germline values: CDR1 SGHDN, CDR2 FVKESK. The CDR3 length is 11 residues. The germline V and J ends were trimmed by 1 base and 9 bases, with 4 bases remaining between them. CDR3 region: CASSQGGIQYF. The CDR3 DNA is TGTGCCAGCAGCCAAGGTGGCATTCAGTACTTC.

The V gene is TRBV12-5, the J gene TRBJ2-7; D possibly corresponds to TRBD2 (6 bases). V dropped 1 base and J dropped 6 bases, with 13 bases sitting between them. The germline gives CDR1 LGHNT, CDR2 FRNRAP. The CDR3 has 14 residues. The CDR3 here is CASGLDPVGGEQYF. CDR3 bases: TGTGCTAGTGGTTTGGATCCGGTCGGGGGCGAGCAGTACTTC. Full variable domain (missing parts from reference TRBV12-5 and TRBJ2-7): DARVTQTPRHKVTEMGQEVTMRCQPILGHNTVFWYRQTMMQGLELLAYFRNRAPLDDSGMPKDRFSAEMPDATLATLKIQPSEPRDSAVYFCASGLDPVGGEQYFGPGTRLTVT.

This chain links TRBV7-2 with TRBJ2-1; D not certain. CDR1 is SGHTA and CDR2 is FQGNSA in the germline V gene. Between the trimmed V and J ends, which lost 1 base and 7 bases, there was a span of 2 bases. This CDR3 spans 11 amino acids. Here the CDR3 DNA reads TGTGCCAGCAGCTTAGGAAATGAGCAGTTCTTC. Protein product: CASSLGNEQFF.

CDR3 nucleotide sequence: TGTGCCAGCAGCCACAGGACAGCGCTTACCTACGAGCAGTACTTC. Encoded protein: CASSHRTALTYEQYF. The genes are TRBV7-8 and TRBJ2-7; a possible D gene is TRBD1 (6 bases). V was shortened by 5 bases and J by 2 bases, with 16 bases between the two germline ends. Germline V CDR1 and CDR2: SGHVS, FQNEAQ. The CDR3 extends over 15 amino acids.

This clone was seen a few times. The V call is TRBV19, the J call TRBJ1-1; 7 positions agree with TRBD1. Germline trimming cut 2 bases from V and 3 bases from J; bases unmatched to any gene: 3. The CDR3 contains 14 residues. Per the germline V gene, CDR1 is LNHDA and CDR2 is SQIVND (reference sequence). CDR3 nucleotide sequence: TGTGCCAGTAGTATATTCAGGGGGTACACTGAAGCTTTCTTT. As protein: CASSIFRGYTEAFF.

The chain uses TRBV4-1 and TRBJ2-2, with 9 bases identical to TRBD2. Germline CDR1 and CDR2: MGHRA and YSYEKL. With 3 bases clipped from V and 0 bases from J, the junction kept 14 bases outside the gene matches. This CDR3 comprises 20 residues. CDR3: CASSHSTGLAGPANTGELFF. Here the CDR3 DNA reads TGCGCCAGCAGCCATTCGACAGGGCTAGCGGGACCCGCGAACACCGGGGAGCTGTTTTTT.

The chain links TRBV11-2 to TRBJ2-2; D remains unclear. The V and J ends lost 1 base and 4 bases respectively, with 7 bases between them. CDR3 length equals 14 residues. Germline V gives CDR1 SGHAT, CDR2 FQNNGV. In DNA, the CDR3 is TGTGCCAGCAGCTTAGGCAGTCCCACCGGGGAGCTGTTTTTT. This encodes CASSLGSPTGELFF.

The chain employs TRBV25-1 and TRBJ1-2; TRBD1 aligns across 9 bases. J gave up 4 bases and V 6 bases, and 3 bases lay outside the gene matches. CDR1 is MGHDK and CDR2 is SYGVNS in the germline V gene. The CDR3 is made up of 13 amino acids. This CDR3 reads CASRDRGTYGYTF. CDR3 DNA: TGTGCCAGCAGGGACAGGGGTACCTATGGCTACACCTTC.

This chain joins TRBV19 and TRBJ2-7; TRBD2 is a possible D gene (5 bases). Between the trimmed V and J ends, which lost 6 bases and 5 bases, there was a span of 14 bases. This CDR3 spans 13 amino acids. Germline lookup yields CDR1 LNHDA and CDR2 SQIVND (reference sequence). The CDR3 nucleotides are TGTGCCAGTAGCACGCATGGGAGAAACGAGCAGTACTTC. It specifies CASSTHGRNEQYF.

This clone was recorded once. The chain uses TRBV7-2 and TRBJ1-2; no clear D. The V end was cut by 4 bases, the J end by 0 bases, with 9 bases between. The CDR3 spans 14 residues. The germline V gene encodes CDR1 SGHTA and CDR2 FQGNSA. The CDR3 is CASSYSGTNYGYTF. CDR3 in DNA: TGTGCCAGCAGCTACTCCGGGACTAACTATGGCTACACCTTC.

The rearrangement uses TRBV5-1 and TRBJ2-5, with D maybe TRBD2 (5 bases). V was shortened by 4 bases and J by 2 bases, with 12 bases between the two germline ends. The CDR3 length is 14 residues. Germline V gene lookup returns CDR1 SGHRS and CDR2 YFSETQ. In DNA, the CDR3 is TGCGCCAGCAGCCGCGGACTGATACAAGAGACCCAGTACTTC. This encodes CASSRGLIQETQYF.

This clone occurred a few times. The gene calls are TRBV7-2 and TRBJ2-1; 7 bases map to TRBD2. The CDR3 is 16 residues long. The V gene end was trimmed by 2 bases and the J gene end by 6 bases; junction bases not matched to a gene: 10. Per germline, CDR1 SGHTA and CDR2 FQGNSA. DNA for the CDR3: TGTGCCAGCAGCTTATCGGGCGGGAGAAGCCCCAATGAGCAGTTCTTC. Its translation: CASSLSGGRSPNEQFF.

The chain has TRBV7-3 and TRBJ2-7; possibly TRBD1 for D (6 bases). Germline CDR1 is SGHTA and CDR2 is FQGTGA. Trimming took off 2 bases at V and 6 bases at J, with 17 bases between the two ends. This CDR3 comprises 15 residues. The CDR3 region is CASSLSGTSQSEQYF. The CDR3 DNA is TGTGCCAGCAGCTTATCCGGGACATCACAAAGCGAGCAGTACTTC. Together with reference TRBV7-3 and TRBJ2-7, the CDR3 gives the full variable domain: GAGVSQTPSNKVTEKGKYVELRCDPISGHTALYWYRQSLGQGPEFLIYFQGTGAADDSGLPNDRFFAVRPEGSVSTLKIQRTERGDSAVYLCASSLSGTSQSEQYFGPGTRLTVT.

The chain recombines TRBV19 with TRBJ2-7; TRBD2 is a possible D gene (6 bases). The germline V gene has CDR1 LNHDA and CDR2 SQIVND (reference sequence). The CDR3 length is 16 residues. Trimming removed 3 bases from V and 0 bases from J, with 15 bases in between. In DNA, the CDR3 is TGTGCCAGTAGTATTGGGGTAGCGGTAAGCTCCTACGAGCAGTACTTC. Translation gives CASSIGVAVSSYEQYF.